The 32 T cell receptor beta chains reported below all come from one sample, sequenced in a study of T cell responses to AZD1222 COVID-19 vaccine. The table came from immunoSEQ multiplex PCR; TCRdb's copy has only in-frame clones and leaves some out. This sample has 250,000 to 300,000 clones, with 94% found just once. Source: peripheral blood, taken 28 days after the second AZD1222 dose. The source is an adult who received the AZD1222 COVID-19 vaccine.

The chain joins TRBV4-2 to TRBJ2-5; 7 bases match TRBD1. CDR1 is LGHNA and CDR2 is YNFKEQ in the germline V gene. The CDR3 consists of 16 residues. Trimming cost V 0 bases and J 4 bases; bases outside gene matches: 8. The CDR3 loop reads CASSQDLDRAGETQYF. CDR3 in DNA: TGTGCCAGCAGCCAAGATCTCGACAGGGCAGGAGAGACCCAGTACTTC.

The chain combines TRBV3-1 (or the pseudogene TRBV3-2) with TRBJ1-1; maybe TRBD1 (5 bases). The length of the CDR3 is 13 residues. With 8 bases removed from V and 3 bases from J, the gap between germline ends came to 13 bases. Germline lookup yields CDR1 LGHDT and CDR2 YNNKEL (reference sequence). CDR3 DNA: TGTGCCAGCTGTCGACAGAGGGACACTGAAGCTTTCTTT. The encoded protein is CASCRQRDTEAFF.

The chain couples TRBV2 to TRBJ2-5, with no clear D. Looked up from germline, CDR1 is SNHLY and CDR2 is FYNNEI. This CDR3 spans 10 amino acids. V was clipped by 6 bases and J by 7 bases, with 6 bases between them. CDR3 in DNA: TGTGCCAGCAGAGGCGGGACCCAGTACTTC. It translates to CASRGGTQYF.

The chain uses TRBV6-5 and TRBJ1-1; unclear D gene. CDR1 and CDR2 (germline): MNHEY, SVGAGI. V lost 0 bases to trimming and J lost 8 bases, with 13 bases between them. This CDR3 is built from 14 residues. This CDR3 is CASSYSRPSEEAFF. The DNA of the CDR3 is TGTGCCAGCAGTTACTCGAGGCCCTCCGAAGAAGCTTTCTTT.

In nucleotides, the CDR3 is TGTGCCAGCAGTTACCCGGAGGGGGCTGACACAGATACGCAGTATTTT. Translating it yields CASSYPEGADTDTQYF. The V gene is TRBV6-5, the J gene TRBJ2-3; D might be TRBD1 (7 bases). This CDR3 contains 16 residues. Germline V CDR1 and CDR2: MNHEY, SVGAGI. V shed 2 bases and J shed 2 bases, with 14 bases lying between them.

The chain employs TRBV6-5 and TRBJ2-6, with TRBD2 as a possible D gene (6 bases). The CDR3 is 15 amino acids. V lost 7 bases, J lost 2 bases, and 12 bases lay in between. Germline V CDR1 and CDR2: MNHEY, SVGAGI. The CDR3 spells CASTPGVPGANVLTF. CDR3 bases: TGTGCCAGCACTCCGGGGGTACCTGGGGCCAACGTCCTGACTTTC.

The chain combines TRBV3-1 (or the pseudogene TRBV3-2) with TRBJ2-7; 8 nucleotides match TRBD2. In germline, CDR1 is LGHDT, CDR2 YNNKEL (reference sequence). The V segment lost 0 bases and the J segment 4 bases; nucleotides outside the gene matches: 11. This CDR3 contains 17 residues. The CDR3: CASSQEPGGTRIYEQYF. The CDR3 DNA is TGTGCCAGCAGCCAAGAACCTGGGGGGACTAGGATTTACGAGCAGTACTTC.

This chain uses TRBV2 with TRBJ1-5; no clear D. CDR1 and CDR2 (germline): SNHLY, FYNNEI. Trimming pared 4 bases from V and 7 bases from J, leaving 11 bases between. The CDR3 is 13 residues long. CDR3 amino acids: CASSGQVSQPQHF. The CDR3 region has the DNA TGTGCCAGCAGTGGGCAGGTTAGCCAGCCCCAGCATTTT.

V is TRBV3-1 (or the pseudogene TRBV3-2) and J is TRBJ1-2; D remains ambiguous. Trimming left V 1 base short and J 5 bases short, with 11 bases between. Germline values: CDR1 LGHDT, CDR2 YNNKEL (reference sequence). The CDR3 extends over 14 amino acids. The CDR3 bases are TGTGCCAGCAGCCAAGGTAGAAGGGAATATGGCTACACCTTC. Protein product: CASSQGRREYGYTF.

CDR3 sequence (DNA): TGTGCCAGCAGCCAGAGGGACAGGGTCCCCCGCGGCTACACCTTC. Its translation: CASSQRDRVPRGYTF. The V call is TRBV7-6, the J call TRBJ1-2; 9 positions match TRBD1. Germline CDR1 reads SGHVS; CDR2 reads FNYEAQ. CDR3 length: 15 residues. Germline trimming cut 5 bases from V and 8 bases from J; bases unmatched to any gene: 12.

The chain combines TRBV2 with TRBJ1-2; a weak D match, TRBD1 (5 bases). CDR1 and CDR2 (germline): SNHLY, FYNNEI. CDR3 length: 14 amino acids. The V and J ends lost 5 bases and 6 bases respectively, with 16 bases between them. The DNA of the CDR3 is TGTGCCAGCAGTTTCGACAGCTTTCTCGATGGCTACACCTTC. Protein sequence: CASSFDSFLDGYTF. The full variable domain, in which reference TRBV2 and TRBJ1-2 provide the parts outside the CDR3, is EPEVTQTPSHQVTQMGQEVILRCVPISNHLYFYWYRQILGQKVEFLVSFYNNEISEKSEIFDDQFSVERPDGSNFTLKIRSTKLEDSAMYFCASSFDSFLDGYTFGSGTRLTVV.

This chain connects TRBV5-1 to TRBJ1-5; maybe TRBD1 (5 bases). Germline V gene data show CDR1 as SGHRS and CDR2 as YFSETQ. The CDR3 sequence is 13 residues long. V lost 5 bases to trimming and J lost 4 bases, with 10 bases between them. The CDR3, as DNA: TGCGCCAGCAGAGACAGCTCGAATCAGCCCCAGCATTTT. This translates into CASRDSSNQPQHF.

This rearrangement joins TRBV20-1 to TRBJ2-7; 7 positions agree with TRBD1. Germline V CDR1 and CDR2: DFQATT, SNEGSKA (reference sequence). CDR3 length: 18 residues. V lost 3 bases, J lost 3 bases, and 20 bases stayed unmatched. CDR3 sequence reads: CSASPDRRRTGIVYEQYF. CDR3 sequence (DNA): TGCAGTGCTAGTCCGGACAGGAGAAGGACCGGGATAGTCTACGAGCAGTACTTC.

The chain uses TRBV2 and TRBJ2-4; TRBD1 matches at 10 bases. Trimming took 2 bases from V and 2 from J; bases not matched to a gene: 6. Germline V gene sequence: CDR1 SNHLY, CDR2 FYNNEI. The CDR3 is made up of 17 amino acids. DNA for the CDR3: TGTGCCAGCAGTGAATGGGTGACAGGGGGCTCCAAAAACATTCAGTACTTC. Amino acids: CASSEWVTGGSKNIQYF.

This sequence joins TRBV7-2 and TRBJ2-7, with 10 bases that match TRBD2. Germline CDR1 reads SGHTA; CDR2 reads FQGNSA. The CDR3 runs to 16 residues. V shed 5 bases and J 0 bases; nucleotides not matched to a gene: 7. This CDR3 is CASSPKAGGSSYEQYF. DNA of the CDR3: TGTGCCAGCAGCCCAAAAGCGGGAGGGAGCTCCTACGAGCAGTACTTC.

A single count supports this clone. The chain couples TRBV27 to TRBJ2-7; 8 bases line up with TRBD1. The CDR3 length is 15 residues. Germline V gives CDR1 MNHEY, CDR2 SMNVEV (reference sequence). The ends lost 6 bases at V and 3 bases at J; junction bases unmatched: 10. CDR3 DNA sequence: TGTGCCAGCAGACCCGACAGGGGAAGGTTCTACGAGCAGTACTTC. Its protein is CASRPDRGRFYEQYF.

This rearrangement joins TRBV27 to TRBJ1-3, with 9 bases that match TRBD1. V lost 5 bases and J lost 8; bases outside the gene matches: 7. Germline-derived CDR1 and CDR2 are MNHEY and SMNVEV (reference sequence). The CDR3 is 14 amino acids. This CDR3 reads CASSGQGPWDTIYF. The CDR3 DNA follows: TGTGCCAGCAGTGGACAGGGGCCCTGGGACACCATATATTTT.

The chain is built from TRBV24-1 and TRBJ2-1; 8 bases agree with TRBD1. The CDR3 is 18 residues long. Germline V gives CDR1 KGHDR, CDR2 SFDVKD. The V gene end was trimmed by 2 bases and the J gene end by 7 bases; junction bases not matched to a gene: 15. This CDR3 is CATSDYTATDRARNEQFF. CDR3 bases: TGTGCCACCAGTGATTACACGGCTACGGACAGGGCAAGGAATGAGCAGTTCTTC.

The V call is TRBV5-1, the J call TRBJ1-1; TRBD1 matches 8 bases. Germline V gene sequence: CDR1 SGHRS, CDR2 YFSETQ. V was clipped by 4 bases and J by 6 bases; unmatched bases: 5. The CDR3 runs 13 residues. CDR3 nucleotides: TGCGCCAGCAGCGCGGACAGGGTGGCTGAAGCTTTCTTT. Protein sequence: CASSADRVAEAFF.

The CDR3 DNA is TGTGCCAGCAGTTTCCAGGTGGGGGGCTGGGGTGAAAAACTGTTTTTT. It codes for CASSFQVGGWGEKLFF. The V gene is TRBV28, the J gene TRBJ1-4; TRBD1 is a possible D gene (6 bases). The germline V gene has CDR1 MDHEN and CDR2 SYDVKM. The CDR3 length is 16 residues. V was cut by 3 bases and J by 7 bases, with 18 bases left in between.

The J gene is TRBJ1-5, the V gene TRBV6-1; 7 nucleotides line up with TRBD1. CDR3 size: 16 residues. Germline CDR1 and CDR2: MNHNS and SASEGT. Trimming removed 1 base from V and 2 bases from J; junction bases left unmatched: 5. This CDR3 reads CASSEETGKGNQPQHF. DNA of the CDR3: TGTGCCAGCAGTGAAGAGACAGGGAAGGGCAATCAGCCCCAGCATTTT.

The count of this clone is one. The chain links TRBV18 to TRBJ2-7, with TRBD2 identical over 7 bases. The CDR3 has 15 amino acids. Losses at the gene ends were 3 bases for V and 7 bases for J; bases not matched to a gene: 12. CDR1 is KGHSH, CDR2 LQKENI, per germline. The CDR3 nucleotides are TGTGCCAGCTCACCCGCTAGCGGCGGAGTACGGGAGCAGTACTTC. It translates to CASSPASGGVREQYF.

The chain uses TRBV4-2 and TRBJ2-1, with TRBD1 matching over 9 bases. Trimming cost V 1 base and J 7 bases; bases outside gene matches: 8. CDR1 and CDR2 from the germline V gene are LGHNA and YNFKEQ. The CDR3 contains 16 residues. Here the CDR3 DNA reads TGTGCCAGCAGCCAAGTGCCGGGACAGGGTAAAAATGAGCAGTTCTTC. Amino acids: CASSQVPGQGKNEQFF.

This clone has a single count. This sample also contains other DNA sequences that code for the same CDR3. This chain links TRBV6-5 with TRBJ1-4, with D perhaps TRBD1 (6 bases). The CDR3 spans 14 residues. V was trimmed by 5 bases and J by 5 bases, leaving 12 bases between them. The germline V gene encodes CDR1 MNHEY and CDR2 SVGAGI. CDR3 protein: CASSPRGTNEKLFF. For the CDR3, the DNA is TGTGCCAGCAGTCCGAGGGGGACGAATGAAAAACTGTTTTTT.

The chain joins TRBV28 to TRBJ2-7; D tentatively reads TRBD1 or TRBD2 (7 bases each). CDR1 MDHEN and CDR2 SYDVKM come from the germline V gene. V was cut by 7 bases and J by 3 bases, with 13 bases left in between. This CDR3 contains 13 residues. Here the CDR3 DNA reads TGTGCCAGCACCCCAGGGGGGGACTACGAGCAGTACTTC. Translation gives CASTPGGDYEQYF.

This sequence joins TRBV7-8 and TRBJ1-1, with D unclear. Germline V gene sequence: CDR1 SGHVS, CDR2 FQNEAQ. This CDR3 has 13 amino acids. Trimming took 1 base from V and 6 from J, leaving 9 bases between them. CDR3 nucleotides: TGTGCCAGCAGCTTAGAGAGAGGGCCTGAAGCTTTCTTT. Translating it yields CASSLERGPEAFF.

The chain joins TRBV1 to TRBJ2-7. TRBV1 is a listed pseudogene. The CDR3 is 13 residues long. CDR3 amino acids: CTSSQDNIWEQYF. Here the CDR3 DNA reads TGCACCAGCAGCCAAGATAATATATGGGAGCAGTACTTC.

The chain has TRBV4-2 and TRBJ2-7, with 11 bases that match TRBD2. Germline V CDR1 and CDR2: LGHNA, YNFKEQ. V gave up 1 base and J gave up 0 bases; unmatched junction bases: 11. This CDR3 has 19 residues. This CDR3 reads CASSQVGRTSGSLSYEQYF. For the CDR3, the DNA is TGTGCCAGCAGCCAAGTCGGAAGGACTAGCGGGTCTCTCTCCTACGAGCAGTACTTC.

The chain employs TRBV2 and TRBJ1-2; TRBD1 agrees at 8 bases. The CDR3 has 13 amino acids. CDR1 SNHLY and CDR2 FYNNEI come from the germline V gene. V was clipped by 8 bases and J by 6 bases; unmatched bases: 8. Written as DNA, the CDR3 is TGTGCCAGCTATCGGGGACAGGCGCATGGCTACACCTTC. This gives the protein CASYRGQAHGYTF. The full variable domain, in which reference TRBV2 and TRBJ1-2 provide the parts outside the CDR3, is EPEVTQTPSHQVTQMGQEVILRCVPISNHLYFYWYRQILGQKVEFLVSFYNNEISEKSEIFDDQFSVERPDGSNFTLKIRSTKLEDSAMYFCASYRGQAHGYTFGSGTRLTVV.

For this clone: The sample carries other DNA sequences with the same CDR3. V is TRBV18 and J is TRBJ1-6; D is ambiguous. Germline lookup yields CDR1 KGHSH and CDR2 LQKENI. V was pared by 6 bases and J by 7 bases, with 10 bases between. The CDR3 spans 13 residues. CDR3 residues: CASSPSGNSPLHF. The CDR3 DNA reads TGTGCCAGCTCTCCGTCGGGCAATTCACCCCTCCACTTT.

The rearrangement uses TRBV20-1 and TRBJ2-1; no clear D gene. From germline, CDR1 is DFQATT and CDR2 SNEGSKA (reference sequence). Trimming cost V 7 bases and J 5 bases, with 9 bases left between them. The CDR3 length is 11 residues. The CDR3 DNA follows: TGCAGTGTTGACGCCCACAATGAGCAGTTCTTC. Translation: CSVDAHNEQFF.

The chain carries TRBV5-1 and TRBJ2-1, with D possibly TRBD2 on 6 matching bases. Germline-derived CDR1 and CDR2 are SGHRS and YFSETQ. The CDR3 has 14 residues. The ends were cut back, 5 bases at V and 3 bases at J, with 12 bases in the middle. The CDR3: CASRNGSSYNEQFF. CDR3 DNA sequence: TGCGCCAGCAGAAACGGGAGTAGCTACAATGAGCAGTTCTTC.